Sequencing of this T cell receptor (beta chain) was carried out in a study of blood T cell repertoires in COVID-19. Study-level background: The analysed material was cDNA or gDNA that came from T cells, B-cell-depleted T cells, or PBMCs.

Per the original data handling: Amplification of reference gene primers provided the estimated nucleated cell counts. Profiled with immunoSEQ multiplex PCR; TCRdb holds only in-frame clones, not every one. The DNA gave D and trimming, while V, J and clone size come from that table. This table has fewer than 350,000 clones, roughly 86% appearing once. This CDR3 region has 16 residues. Germline values: CDR1 ENHRY, CDR2 SYGVKD. V shed 5 bases and J shed 2 bases, with 16 bases lying between them. This chain joins TRBV10-3 and TRBJ1-3; weak D call: TRBD1 (6 bases). The clonotype comes from a woman in her 30s who had recovered from COVID-19. The specimen was PBMCs or T cells enriched from blood (not recorded which). The CDR3 spells CAISSQGPGAGNTIYF. For the CDR3, the DNA is TGTGCCATCAGTTCACAGGGACCCGGAGCTGGAAACACCATATATTTT.